The 13 T cell receptor beta chains given below trace back to one sample, sequenced in a study of T cells after yellow fever vaccination. TCRdb redid the calling of the 5' RACE reads with MiXCR, one entry per CDR3 protein. Among more than 300,000 distinct CDR3 sequences listed, 4% to 5.5% were seen once. The sample here was PBMCs, taken 15 days after the yellow fever booster vaccination. These receptors originate from a man aged 18-30 years who received the YFV17D yellow fever vaccine.

This clonotype was counted ten times or more. The chain has TRBV6-2 or TRBV6-3 and TRBJ2-3; D gene ambiguous. The CDR3 is made up of 12 amino acids. Looked up from germline, CDR1 is MNHEY and CDR2 is SVGEGT. Trimming removed 7 bases at V and 4 bases at J, with 9 bases between. The DNA for the CDR3 is TGTGCCAGCAACGGCGCGGCAGATACGCAGTATTTT. Protein sequence: CASNGAADTQYF.

This clonotype was counted at least ten times. CDR3 DNA: TGTGCCAGCAGAGACACGCCCAATCAGCCCCAGCATTTT. Translation gives CASRDTPNQPQHF. V gene TRBV6-2 or TRBV6-3 combines with J gene TRBJ1-5, with D unresolved. Germline lookup yields CDR1 MNHEY and CDR2 SVGEGT. The CDR3 runs to 13 residues. V was pared by 6 bases and J by 3 bases, with 9 bases between.

The rearrangement joins TRBV12-3 or TRBV12-4 to TRBJ1-1, with D possibly matching TRBD1 (5 bases). Trimming pared 2 bases from V and 1 base from J, leaving 17 bases between. The CDR3 has 17 residues. The CDR3 DNA is TGTGCCAGCAGTTTACCAACCTGGGAGGGGACGAACACTGAAGCTTTCTTT. This encodes CASSLPTWEGTNTEAFF.

This clonotype showed up many times. V usage is TRBV7-9 and J usage is TRBJ2-7; either TRBD1 or TRBD2 may supply D (5 bases each). Germline values: CDR1 SEHNR, CDR2 FQNEAQ (reference sequence). Trimming pared 5 bases from V and 3 bases from J, leaving 17 bases between. CDR3 length equals 15 residues. The CDR3 DNA is TGTGCCAGCAGCACGACCGGGGCCCGATTCTACGAGCAGTACGTC. This sequence encodes CASSTTGARFYEQYV.

The V call is TRBV19, the J call TRBJ1-1; D not certain. Trimming cost V 6 bases and J 4 bases, with 9 bases left between them. CDR3 length: 12 residues. From germline, CDR1 is LNHDA and CDR2 SQIVND (reference sequence). As DNA, the CDR3 is TGTGCCAGTAGGTACCGGGGCACTGAAGCTTTCTTT. Translated: CASRYRGTEAFF.

This clonotype came up many times. The chain carries TRBV20-1 and TRBJ1-1, with TRBD1 identical over 7 bases. This CDR3 is 16 amino acids long. Germline V gives CDR1 DFQATT, CDR2 SNEGSKA (reference sequence). Germline trimming cut 1 base from V and 4 bases from J; bases unmatched to any gene: 12. The DNA for the CDR3 is TGCAGTGCTAGAGCGGCAGGGGGGCTTGGGAGCACTGAAGCTTTCTTT. It is translated as CSARAAGGLGSTEAFF.

This clonotype has just a few counts. The gene calls are TRBV9 and TRBJ2-7; D possibly uses TRBD1 or TRBD2 (5 bases each). Trimming left V 0 bases short and J 0 bases short, with 7 bases between. The CDR3 is 14 residues long. Germline assignment: CDR1 SGDLS and CDR2 YYNGEE. The DNA of the CDR3 is TGTGCCAGCAGCGTAGGGGGGATCTCCTACGAGCAGTACTTC. It is translated as CASSVGGISYEQYF.

V is TRBV5-1 and J is TRBJ2-3, with 9 nucleotides matching TRBD2. Per the germline V gene, CDR1 is SGHRS and CDR2 is YFSETQ. This CDR3 contains 16 residues. Germline trimming cut 4 bases from V and 2 bases from J; bases unmatched to any gene: 8. Here the CDR3 reads CASSVPLAGATDTQYF. Here the CDR3 DNA reads TGCGCCAGCAGCGTCCCTTTAGCGGGGGCCACAGATACGCAGTATTTT.

The chain carries TRBV5-1 and TRBJ2-1; D assignment may be TRBD1 or TRBD2 (6 bases each). The germline V gene has CDR1 SGHRS and CDR2 YFSETQ. V was shortened by 1 base and J by 8 bases, with 16 bases between the two germline ends. CDR3 length equals 15 residues. This CDR3 reads CASSLMGGRGDEQFF. The CDR3 DNA sequence: TGCGCCAGCAGCTTGATGGGGGGCCGAGGGGATGAGCAGTTCTTC.

This clonotype appeared many times. In DNA form, the CDR3 reads TGTGCCAGCAGCCGGGACAGGGTGCACGAGCAGTACTTC. Its protein product is CASSRDRVHEQYF. The chain carries TRBV11-1 and TRBJ2-7, with TRBD1 identical over 9 bases. This CDR3 has 13 amino acids. Losses at the gene ends were 5 bases for V and 5 bases for J; bases not matched to a gene: 4. The germline V gene encodes CDR1 SGHAT and CDR2 FQDESV (reference sequence).

This clonotype was observed at least ten times. The chain is built from TRBV12-3 or TRBV12-4 and TRBJ2-4; possible D gene TRBD2, 5 bases. The germline V and J ends were trimmed by 5 bases and 10 bases, with 15 bases remaining between them. The CDR3 extends over 13 amino acids. The CDR3 region is CASSDGVERIQYF. The CDR3 region has the DNA TGTGCCAGCAGTGACGGGGTCGAACGGATTCAGTACTTC.

This clonotype was observed a handful of times. The J gene is TRBJ1-5, the V gene TRBV27; perhaps TRBD1 as D (6 bases). The CDR3 is made up of 18 amino acids. V was shortened by 3 bases and J by 0 bases, with 18 bases between the two germline ends. CDR1 and CDR2 from the germline V gene are MNHEY and SMNVEV (reference sequence). The chain's CDR3 is CASSFGGGRGYSNQPQHF. The DNA of the CDR3 is TGTGCCAGCAGTTTTGGTGGGGGGCGGGGGTATAGCAATCAGCCCCAGCATTTT.

Ten or more counts support this clonotype. The rearrangement links TRBV7-9 to TRBJ2-1; tentatively, D is TRBD2 (6 bases). This CDR3 contains 12 residues. CDR1 is SEHNR and CDR2 is FQNEAQ in the germline V gene (reference sequence). Trimming stripped 5 bases from V and 6 bases from J, with 8 bases between. The CDR3 DNA reads TGTGCCAGCAGCAGACTAGGCAATGAGCAGTTCTTC. This translates into CASSRLGNEQFF.